The rows below give T cell receptor beta chains drawn from one sample of a study of post-analysis software for immune sequencing data. TCRdb re-called the PCR reads with MiXCR, one entry per CDR3 protein. The data contain 750,000 to 900,000 distinct CDR3 sequences, roughly 50% of them singletons. Specimen: blood. The receptors shown here come from a girl aged 5-17 years with multiple sclerosis. Both conserved end residues are trimmed from each CDR3. Some rows mark clone size as missing; the rest say once, few, many or name a class of expanded clone.

abundance,j_gene,v_gene,CDR3aa
once,TRBJ1-2,TRBV5-6,ASSRQGTGYT
few,TRBJ1-2,TRBV24-1,ATSDLTGNYGYT
NA,TRBJ2-1,TRBV20-1,SLSRLAGAGSYNEQF
once,TRBJ1-2,TRBV2,ASSGTQGSGYT
few,TRBJ2-3,TRBV20-1,SAPRPGEQGTQY
few,TRBJ2-5,TRBV4-1,ASSQDAGTGLEY
NA,NA,TRBV29-1,SVAGTLYEQY
few,TRBJ2-1,TRBV7-3,ASAAGLRNEQF
NA,TRBJ2-7,TRBV2,ASSDGDRELAGSYEQY
few,TRBJ2-7,TRBV3-1,ASSQEEQGLPEQY
few,TRBJ2-3,TRBV7-8,ASSLVGGRGGTDTQY
many,TRBJ2-7,TRBV29-1,SEISGRAYEQY
NA,TRBJ2-1,TRBV4-3,ASSPVQRGDNEQF
NA,TRBJ2-1,TRBV6-6,ASSHTGRHEQF
NA,TRBJ2-7,TRBV5-1,VSSLVGSPAPYEQY
few,TRBJ1-1,TRBV6-1,AGVDTGAPNTEAF
few,TRBJ1-1,TRBV5-1,ASSTDSANTEAF
NA,TRBJ2-1,TRBV4-2,ASSQSGPGLGAGDNEQF
NA,TRBJ2-7,TRBV7-9,ASSGPMDYEQY
NA,TRBJ1-5,TRBV20-1,SARDFIIEGPQH
NA,TRBJ2-1,TRBV4-3,ASSQVTSGYNEQF
few,TRBJ2-7,TRBV5-6,ASSLFGGFSYEQY
NA,TRBJ1-2,TRBV5-5,ASSLTGLYGYT
NA,TRBJ2-1,TRBV20-1,SASSGWLREGLLNEQF
few,TRBJ1-4,TRBV4-1,ASSQAGTPNEKLF
few,TRBJ2-1,TRBV4-1,ASSQGTGGVNEQF
NA,TRBJ2-1,TRBV9,ASSVVAGEGYNEQF
few,TRBJ2-7,TRBV24-1,ATGTGSYEQY
few,TRBJ2-1,TRBV20-1,SAPRNGLAVWEQF
few,TRBJ1-2,TRBV20-1,SARGAGALESYGYT
once,TRBJ2-3,TRBV7-9,ASSFHSGMMADTQY
few,TRBJ2-5,TRBV5-1,ASSLAATGAQETQY
NA,TRBJ2-3,TRBV12-3/TRBV12-4,ASSRPSLAVNTDTQY